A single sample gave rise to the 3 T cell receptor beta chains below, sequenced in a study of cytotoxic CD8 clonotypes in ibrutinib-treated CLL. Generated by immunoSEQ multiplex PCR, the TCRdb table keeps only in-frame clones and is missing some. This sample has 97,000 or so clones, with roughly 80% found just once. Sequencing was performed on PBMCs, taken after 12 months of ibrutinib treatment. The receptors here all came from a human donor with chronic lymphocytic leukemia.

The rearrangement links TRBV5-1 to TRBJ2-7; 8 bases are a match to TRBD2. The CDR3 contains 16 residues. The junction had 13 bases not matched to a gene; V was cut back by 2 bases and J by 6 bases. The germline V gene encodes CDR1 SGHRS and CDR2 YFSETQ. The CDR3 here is CASSFMGRTSSGEQYF. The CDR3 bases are TGCGCCAGCAGCTTTATGGGACGGACTAGCTCAGGCGAGCAGTACTTC.

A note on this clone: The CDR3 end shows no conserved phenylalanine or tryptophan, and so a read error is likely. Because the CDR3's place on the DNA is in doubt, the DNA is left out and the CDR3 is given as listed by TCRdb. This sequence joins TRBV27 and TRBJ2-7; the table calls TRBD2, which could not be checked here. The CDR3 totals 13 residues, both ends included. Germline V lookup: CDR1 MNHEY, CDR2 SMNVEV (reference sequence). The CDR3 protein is CASSLRGFVALRY.

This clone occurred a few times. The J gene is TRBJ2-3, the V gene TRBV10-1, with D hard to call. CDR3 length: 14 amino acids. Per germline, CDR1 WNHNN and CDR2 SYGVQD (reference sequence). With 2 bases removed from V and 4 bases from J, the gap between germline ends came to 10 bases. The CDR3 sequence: CASSERLEADTQYF. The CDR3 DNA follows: TGCGCCAGCAGTGAGAGGCTAGAAGCAGATACGCAGTATTTT.